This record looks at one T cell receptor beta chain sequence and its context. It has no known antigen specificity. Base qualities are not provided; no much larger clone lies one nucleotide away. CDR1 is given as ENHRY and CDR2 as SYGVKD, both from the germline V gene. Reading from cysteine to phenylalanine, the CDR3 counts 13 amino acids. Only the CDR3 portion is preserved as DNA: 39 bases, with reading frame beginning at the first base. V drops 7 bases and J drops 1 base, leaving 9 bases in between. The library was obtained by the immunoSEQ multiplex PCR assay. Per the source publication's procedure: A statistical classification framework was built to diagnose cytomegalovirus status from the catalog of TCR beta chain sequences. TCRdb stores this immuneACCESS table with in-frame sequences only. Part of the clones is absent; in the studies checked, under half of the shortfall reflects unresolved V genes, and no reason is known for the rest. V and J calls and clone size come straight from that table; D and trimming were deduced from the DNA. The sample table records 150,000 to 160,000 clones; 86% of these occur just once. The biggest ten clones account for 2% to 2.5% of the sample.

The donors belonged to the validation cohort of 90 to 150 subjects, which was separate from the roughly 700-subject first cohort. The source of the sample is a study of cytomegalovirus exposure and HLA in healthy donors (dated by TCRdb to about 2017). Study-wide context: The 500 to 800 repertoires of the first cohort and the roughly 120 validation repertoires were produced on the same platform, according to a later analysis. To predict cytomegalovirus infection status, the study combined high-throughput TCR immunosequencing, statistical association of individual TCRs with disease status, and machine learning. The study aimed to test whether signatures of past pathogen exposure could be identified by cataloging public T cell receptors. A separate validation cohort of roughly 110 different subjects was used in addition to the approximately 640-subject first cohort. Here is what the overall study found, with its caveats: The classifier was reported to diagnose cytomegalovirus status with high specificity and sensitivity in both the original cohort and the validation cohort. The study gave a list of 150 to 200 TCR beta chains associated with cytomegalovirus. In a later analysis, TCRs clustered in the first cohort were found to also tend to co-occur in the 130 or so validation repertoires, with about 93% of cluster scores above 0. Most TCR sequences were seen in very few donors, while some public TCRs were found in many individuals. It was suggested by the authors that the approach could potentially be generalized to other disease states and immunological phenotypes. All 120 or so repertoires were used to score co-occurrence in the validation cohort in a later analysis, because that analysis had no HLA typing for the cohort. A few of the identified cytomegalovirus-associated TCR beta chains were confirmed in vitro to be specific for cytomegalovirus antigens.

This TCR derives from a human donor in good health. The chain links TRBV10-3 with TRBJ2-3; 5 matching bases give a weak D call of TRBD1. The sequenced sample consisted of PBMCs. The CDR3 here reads CAINKGGTDTQYF. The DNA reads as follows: TGTGCCATCAACAAAGGGGGCACAGATACGCAGTATTTT.